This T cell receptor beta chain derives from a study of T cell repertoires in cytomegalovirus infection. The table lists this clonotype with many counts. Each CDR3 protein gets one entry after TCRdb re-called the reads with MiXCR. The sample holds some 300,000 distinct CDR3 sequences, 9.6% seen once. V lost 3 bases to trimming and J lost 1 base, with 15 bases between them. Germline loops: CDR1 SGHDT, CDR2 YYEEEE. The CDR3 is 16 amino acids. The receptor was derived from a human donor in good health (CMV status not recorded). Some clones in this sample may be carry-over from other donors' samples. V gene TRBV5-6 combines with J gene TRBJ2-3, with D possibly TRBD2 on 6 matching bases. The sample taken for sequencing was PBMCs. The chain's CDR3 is CASSYGRRRGTDTQYF. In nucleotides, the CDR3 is TGTGCCAGCAGCTACGGACGCCGGAGGGGCACAGATACGCAGTATTTT.